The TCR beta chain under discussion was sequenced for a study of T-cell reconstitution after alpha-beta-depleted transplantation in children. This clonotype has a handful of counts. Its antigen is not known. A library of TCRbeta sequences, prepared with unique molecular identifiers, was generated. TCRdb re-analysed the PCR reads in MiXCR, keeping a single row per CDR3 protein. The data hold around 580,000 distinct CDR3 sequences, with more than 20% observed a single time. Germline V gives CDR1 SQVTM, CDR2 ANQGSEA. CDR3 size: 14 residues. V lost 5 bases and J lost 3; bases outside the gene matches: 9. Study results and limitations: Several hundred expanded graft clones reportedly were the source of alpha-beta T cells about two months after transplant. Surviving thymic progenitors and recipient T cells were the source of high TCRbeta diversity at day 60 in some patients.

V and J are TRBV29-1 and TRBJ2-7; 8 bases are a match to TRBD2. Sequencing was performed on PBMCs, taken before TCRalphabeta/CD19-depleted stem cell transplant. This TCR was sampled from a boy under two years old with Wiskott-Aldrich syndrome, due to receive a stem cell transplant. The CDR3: CSVRGGERVYEQYF. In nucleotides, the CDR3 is TGCAGCGTTCGGGGGGGAGAGCGGGTCTACGAGCAGTACTTC.